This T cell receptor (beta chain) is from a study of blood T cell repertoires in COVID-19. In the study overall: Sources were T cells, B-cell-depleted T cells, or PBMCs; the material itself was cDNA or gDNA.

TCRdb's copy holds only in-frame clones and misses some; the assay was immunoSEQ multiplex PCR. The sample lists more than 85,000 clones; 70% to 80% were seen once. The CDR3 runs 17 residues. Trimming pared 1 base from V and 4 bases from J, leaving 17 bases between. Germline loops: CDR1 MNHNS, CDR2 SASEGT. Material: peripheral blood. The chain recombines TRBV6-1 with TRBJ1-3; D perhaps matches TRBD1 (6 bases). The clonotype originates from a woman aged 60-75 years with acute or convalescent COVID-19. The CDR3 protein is CASSEDHRVRGGNTIYF. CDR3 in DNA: TGTGCCAGCAGTGAAGATCACAGGGTCCGCGGAGGAAACACCATATATTTT.